The next 23 T cell receptor beta chains were all read from a single sample in a study of blood T cells in healthy people across ages. For the second PCR, which ran for 7 to 11 cycles, a sample-barcoded 5' primer and a J-beta primer mix were used. TCRdb ran MiXCR on the 5' RACE reads and lists one entry per CDR3 protein. Altogether approximately 600,000 distinct CDR3 sequences are present, 58% being singletons, with the ten largest covering over 30%. Material for sequencing was blood. The receptors were gathered from a man aged 60-69 years in good health.

The V call is TRBV24-1, the J call TRBJ2-1; D is unresolved. The V gene's germline CDR1 is KGHDR and CDR2 SFDVKD. V gave up 2 bases and J gave up 9 bases, with 10 bases separating them. This CDR3 has 13 residues. CDR3: CATSDSSSGEQFF. As DNA, the CDR3 is TGTGCCACCAGTGATTCCTCTAGTGGTGAGCAGTTCTTC.

The chain recombines TRBV20-1 with TRBJ2-5; 7 bases line up with TRBD1. Germline CDR1 is DFQATT and CDR2 is SNEGSKA (reference sequence). This CDR3 is 13 amino acids long. The trim removed 3 bases at V and 2 bases at J, leaving 3 bases unmatched. The CDR3 DNA sequence: TGCAGTGCTAGGGGACAGTTACAAGAGACCCAGTACTTC. This codes for CSARGQLQETQYF.

This chain uses TRBV6-5 with TRBJ2-5, with no clear D. This CDR3 contains 13 residues. V lost 6 bases, J lost 5 bases, and 13 bases lay in between. Germline V CDR1 and CDR2: MNHEY, SVGAGI. DNA for the CDR3: TGTGCCAGCAGCCTCCCTGGGATGGAGACCCAGTACTTC. Translation: CASSLPGMETQYF.

The rearrangement uses TRBV29-1 and TRBJ2-1; a weak D match, TRBD2 (5 bases). V was shortened by 7 bases and J by 0 bases, with 10 bases between the two germline ends. The CDR3 is 13 residues long. Germline V lookup: CDR1 SQVTM, CDR2 ANQGSEA. The CDR3 DNA reads TGCAGCGCCACGGGGAGCTCCTACAATGAGCAGTTCTTC. The encoded protein is CSATGSSYNEQFF.

The rearrangement joins TRBV14 to TRBJ2-1; possible D gene TRBD2, 7 bases. Germline-derived CDR1 and CDR2 are SGHDN and FVKESK. V was trimmed by 6 bases and J by 6 bases, leaving 15 bases between them. CDR3 length equals 14 residues. The CDR3, as DNA: TGTGCCAGCAGGTTGGGGGGGCGCACCAATGAGCAGTTCTTC. Residues: CASRLGGRTNEQFF.

This clonotype was picked up a small number of times. The genes are TRBV12-3 or TRBV12-4 and TRBJ2-3, with TRBD2 identical over 12 bases. Germline trimming cut 6 bases from V and 4 bases from J; bases unmatched to any gene: 5. This CDR3 comprises 15 residues. The CDR3 DNA reads TGTGCCAGCAGCGAACTAGCGGGGGGCCCAGATACGCAGTATTTT. Its protein product is CASSELAGGPDTQYF.

This chain connects TRBV12-3 or TRBV12-4 to TRBJ1-2, with D unclear. Trimming removed 6 bases at V and 2 bases at J, with 16 bases between. This CDR3 comprises 15 residues. The CDR3 loop is CASSGVWVTNYGYTF. CDR3 in DNA: TGTGCCAGCAGCGGGGTATGGGTAACCAACTATGGCTACACCTTC.

The gene calls are TRBV4-1 and TRBJ2-2; D remains unclear. The germline V gene has CDR1 MGHRA and CDR2 YSYEKL. The CDR3 extends over 15 amino acids. The V gene lost 3 bases and the J gene lost 1 base, with 9 bases spanning the gap. The DNA for the CDR3 is TGCGCCAGCAGCCAGGGTATGGTGAACACCGGGGAGCTGTTTTTT. Its protein is CASSQGMVNTGELFF.

V gene TRBV10-3 combines with J gene TRBJ2-7; D gene ambiguous. Trimming removed 2 bases from V and 4 bases from J, with 6 bases in between. The CDR3 has 12 residues. Germline CDR1 and CDR2: ENHRY and SYGVKD. The CDR3: CAISEPTYEQYF. CDR3 nucleotides: TGTGCCATCAGTGAGCCGACTTACGAGCAGTACTTC.

Worth noting for this clonotype: A much larger clone lies one base from this, so it may be a read error. The chain recombines TRBV29-1 with TRBJ2-5; TRBD1 or TRBD2 may be the D gene (6 bases each). The CDR3 covers 14 residues. Germline loops: CDR1 SQVTM, CDR2 ANQGSEA. CDR3 loop: CSAFRGGGIETLYF. The CDR3 DNA reads TGCAGCGCTTTCAGGGGTGGGGGGATAGAGACCCTGTACTTC.

The rearrangement links TRBV5-1 to TRBJ1-2; D perhaps matches TRBD1 (6 bases). The germline gives CDR1 SGHRS, CDR2 YFSETQ. CDR3 size: 14 residues. V shed 4 bases and J shed 4 bases, with 14 bases lying between them. This CDR3 is CASSEQGIGYGYTF. In nucleotides, the CDR3 is TGCGCCAGCAGCGAGCAGGGGATAGGCTATGGCTACACCTTC.

The gene calls are TRBV29-1 and TRBJ2-5; D is tentatively TRBD1 or TRBD2 (5 bases each). Germline CDR1 and CDR2: SQVTM and ANQGSEA. V was cut by 3 bases and J by 5 bases, with 16 bases left in between. The CDR3 loop spans 14 amino acids. CDR3 in amino acids: CSVENGTWAETQYF. The CDR3 DNA reads TGCAGCGTTGAGAATGGGACGTGGGCGGAGACCCAGTACTTC.

This clonotype was counted between two and nine times. This chain links TRBV6-6 with TRBJ2-7, with D uncertain. Judging by the DNA end, TRBJ2-5 fits better; the J call may be wrong. The germline V gene has CDR1 MNHNY and CDR2 SVGAGI (reference sequence). There are 13 residues in the CDR3. CDR3 loop: CASSYRQSETQYF. CDR3 bases: TGTGCCAGCAGTTACCGCCAGTCGGAGACCCAGTACTTC.

V gene TRBV29-1 combines with J gene TRBJ1-2; D call uncertain. This CDR3 spans 10 amino acids. CDR1 is SQVTM and CDR2 is ANQGSEA in the germline V gene. V gave up 6 bases and J gave up 10 bases, with 12 bases separating them. CDR3 loop: CSVGNPSYTF. The CDR3 nucleotides are TGCAGCGTCGGAAACCCCTCCTACACCTTC.

This clonotype showed up just a few times. The chain couples TRBV4-1 to TRBJ1-6, with D hard to call. The CDR3 has 14 residues. V was cut by 1 base and J by 7 bases, with 8 bases left in between. In germline, CDR1 is MGHRA, CDR2 YSYEKL. CDR3 protein: CASSQVPANSPLHF. The CDR3 DNA sequence: TGCGCCAGCAGCCAAGTTCCAGCCAATTCACCCCTCCACTTT.

In this sample, this clonotype turned up a few times. The chain carries TRBV3-1 and TRBJ2-7; the D is unclear. CDR1 is LGHDT, CDR2 YNNKEL, per germline (reference sequence). This CDR3 is 12 amino acids long. Trimming took 0 bases from V and 9 from J, leaving 9 bases between them. CDR3 sequence (DNA): TGTGCCAGCAGCCAAGATGACGTACGGCAGTACTTC. Residues: CASSQDDVRQYF.

This chain uses TRBV6-5 with TRBJ2-5; 7 bases align to TRBD1. J gave up 5 bases and V 5 bases, and 11 bases lay outside the gene matches. CDR3 size: 15 residues. Germline V gene sequence: CDR1 MNHEY, CDR2 SVGAGI. CDR3 amino acids: CASSEQGRVWETQYF. Written as DNA, the CDR3 is TGTGCCAGCAGTGAACAGGGGCGGGTGTGGGAGACCCAGTACTTC.

V usage is TRBV20-1 and J usage is TRBJ2-5; a weak D match, TRBD2 (6 bases). From germline, CDR1 is DFQATT and CDR2 SNEGSKA (reference sequence). This CDR3 is 14 amino acids long. V gave up 3 bases and J gave up 2 bases, with 13 bases separating them. CDR3 in amino acids: CSARKAGPQETQYF. The CDR3 DNA reads TGCAGTGCTAGGAAGGCGGGACCTCAAGAGACCCAGTACTTC.

This chain uses TRBV7-2 with TRBJ2-5; possible D gene TRBD1, 5 bases. Germline V gene lookup returns CDR1 SGHTA and CDR2 FQGNSA. This CDR3 comprises 14 residues. Between the trimmed V and J ends, which lost 4 bases and 0 bases, there was a span of 9 bases. CDR3 DNA: TGTGCCAGCAGCTCACAGGTCAACCAAGAGACCCAGTACTTC. Translation: CASSSQVNQETQYF. Looking up the rest from reference TRBV7-2 and TRBJ2-5 gives the full variable domain: GAGVSQSPSNKVTEKGKDVELRCDPISGHTALYWYRQSLGQGLEFLIYFQGNSAPDKSGLPSDRFSAERTGGSVSTLTIQRTQQEDSAVYLCASSSQVNQETQYFGPGTRLLVL.

This clonotype appeared a few times. V is TRBV6-1 and J is TRBJ1-2; 7 bases match TRBD1. The V segment lost 2 bases and the J segment 0 bases; nucleotides outside the gene matches: 6. Germline lookup yields CDR1 MNHNS and CDR2 SASEGT. This CDR3 has 16 amino acids. In nucleotides, the CDR3 is TGTGCCAGCAGTGAATTCGGACAGGCCGCTAACTATGGCTACACCTTC. This sequence encodes CASSEFGQAANYGYTF.

CDR3: CASSLGPGRAGYNEQFF. The CDR3 DNA is TGTGCCAGCAGTCTAGGGCCCGGACGAGCGGGGTACAATGAGCAGTTCTTC. The rearrangement uses TRBV11-2 and TRBJ2-1, with 7 bases fitting TRBD2. The J segment lost 4 bases and the V segment lost 6 bases, leaving 15 bases of the junction unmatched. The CDR3 spans 17 residues. Germline loops: CDR1 SGHAT, CDR2 FQNNGV. Based on the CDR3 plus reference TRBV11-2 and TRBJ2-1, the full variable domain is EAGVAQSPRYKIIEKRQSVAFWCNPISGHATLYWYQQILGQGPKLLIQFQNNGVVDDSQLPKDRFSAERLKGVDSTLKIQPAKLEDSAVYLCASSLGPGRAGYNEQFFGPGTRLTVL.

The chain recombines TRBV3-1 with TRBJ2-7; D is tentatively TRBD1 or TRBD2 (7 bases each). Germline CDR1 and CDR2: LGHDT and YNNKEL (reference sequence). Trimming took 5 bases from V and 1 from J, leaving 24 bases between them. The CDR3 loop spans 18 amino acids. This CDR3 reads CASSGGGPTGTLSYEQYF. The CDR3 bases are TGTGCCAGCAGCGGGGGGGGTCCGACAGGGACGTTATCCTACGAGCAGTACTTC.

The chain combines TRBV12-3 or TRBV12-4 with TRBJ2-1, with 8 bases identical to TRBD1. The ends lost 5 bases at V and 5 bases at J; junction bases unmatched: 5. The CDR3 consists of 14 residues. In nucleotides, the CDR3 is TGTGCCAGCAGTACGGGACAGGAGCACAATGAGCAGTTCTTC. Translated, it gives CASSTGQEHNEQFF.